Shown below are 12 T cell receptor beta chains from a single sample sequenced in a study of blood T cell repertoires in COVID-19. TCRdb's copy holds only in-frame clones and misses some; the assay was immunoSEQ multiplex PCR. The table records hundreds of thousands of clones, over 75% of them present only once. Sequencing was performed on PBMCs or T cells enriched from blood (not recorded which). These receptor sequences come from a man aged 25-45 years who had recovered from COVID-19.

This clone showed up just once. The rearrangement joins TRBV28 to TRBJ1-4; 9 positions match TRBD1. CDR1 and CDR2 from the germline V gene are MDHEN and SYDVKM. The CDR3 runs to 19 residues. The ends lost 5 bases at V and 2 bases at J; junction bases unmatched: 15. The CDR3 spells CASSTPGQGFIHTNEKLFF. The CDR3 DNA follows: TGTGCCAGCAGTACGCCGGGACAGGGCTTTATCCACACTAATGAAAAACTGTTTTTT.

Notes on this clone: Other nucleotide sequences from this sample produce the same CDR3. This sequence joins TRBV28 and TRBJ1-1; D not certain. Per the germline V gene, CDR1 is MDHEN and CDR2 is SYDVKM. The V and J ends lost 5 bases and 0 bases respectively, with 4 bases between them. CDR3 length: 12 residues. CDR3 region: CASSLLNTEAFF. The CDR3 nucleotides are TGTGCCAGCAGTCTTTTGAACACTGAAGCTTTCTTT.

V and J are TRBV30 and TRBJ2-5; TRBD2 matches at 10 bases. Germline-derived CDR1 and CDR2 are GTSNPN and SVGIG (reference sequence). This CDR3 is 16 amino acids long. The V and J ends lost 0 bases and 4 bases, in that order; junction bases with no gene match: 8. The CDR3 sequence: CAWSVQASGRPETQYF. DNA for the CDR3: TGTGCCTGGAGTGTACAGGCTAGCGGGAGACCAGAGACCCAGTACTTC.

J is TRBJ2-7 and V is TRBV7-9; maybe TRBD1 (6 bases). The V end was cut by 1 base, the J end by 0 bases, with 7 bases between. CDR3 length: 14 amino acids. Looked up from germline, CDR1 is SEHNR and CDR2 is FQNEAQ (reference sequence). For the CDR3, the DNA is TGTGCCAGCAGCTTAGACAGGGACTCCTACGAGCAGTACTTC. Its translation is CASSLDRDSYEQYF.

The genes are TRBV11-2 and TRBJ2-7; TRBD1 is a possible D gene (6 bases). The CDR3 runs 15 residues. Trimming removed 1 base from V and 7 bases from J, with 17 bases in between. The germline V gene encodes CDR1 SGHAT and CDR2 FQNNGV. The CDR3 region has the DNA TGTGCCAGCAGCTTAGCGTTCGTGGGGGCGTGGGAGCAGTACTTC. Translation gives CASSLAFVGAWEQYF.

The V call is TRBV5-1, the J call TRBJ2-2; the match to TRBD1 covers 12 bases. Germline V gene lookup returns CDR1 SGHRS and CDR2 YFSETQ. V was clipped by 3 bases and J by 0 bases; unmatched bases: 6. CDR3 length equals 18 residues. The CDR3: CASSSGQGAPSNTGELFF. Here the CDR3 DNA reads TGCGCCAGCAGCTCGGGACAGGGGGCCCCATCGAACACCGGGGAGCTGTTTTTT.

The rearrangement links TRBV15 to TRBJ2-7; TRBD1 is a possible D gene (5 bases). Trimming left V 5 bases short and J 5 bases short, with 16 bases between. The CDR3 spans 14 residues. CDR1 LNHNV and CDR2 YYDKDF come from the germline V gene (reference sequence). CDR3 sequence: CATSPSPGSDEQYF. CDR3 nucleotide sequence: TGTGCCACCAGCCCCAGCCCAGGGTCTGACGAGCAGTACTTC.

The CDR3 reads CASSPYAGGSREQYF. The CDR3 DNA reads as TGTGCCAGCTCACCGTATGCAGGGGGATCGAGAGAGCAGTACTTC. The chain recombines TRBV18 with TRBJ2-7; 7 bases are shared with TRBD1. CDR3 length: 15 amino acids. Germline V gene lookup returns CDR1 KGHSH and CDR2 LQKENI. With V trimmed by 3 bases and J by 7 bases, 12 bases remained unmatched. Combining the CDR3 with reference TRBV18 and TRBJ2-7 gives the whole variable domain NAGVMQNPRHLVRRRGQEARLRCSPMKGHSHVYWYRQLPEEGLKFMVYLQKENIIDESGMPKERFSAEFPKEGPSILRIQQVVRGDSAAYFCASSPYAGGSREQYFGPGTRLTVT.

The rearrangement links TRBV5-1 to TRBJ2-7; 7 bases are shared with TRBD1. Losses at the gene ends were 4 bases for V and 3 bases for J; bases not matched to a gene: 7. CDR1 SGHRS and CDR2 YFSETQ come from the germline V gene. The CDR3 length is 14 residues. The CDR3 coding sequence is TGCGCCAGCAGCCGTCTGGGGGACAGCTACGAGCAGTACTTC. As protein: CASSRLGDSYEQYF.

This clone was recorded many times. V usage is TRBV18 and J usage is TRBJ2-1, with a tentative D call TRBD1 (6 bases). CDR3 length: 14 residues. Germline loops: CDR1 KGHSH, CDR2 LQKENI. The V gene lost 2 bases and the J gene lost 8 bases, with 13 bases spanning the gap. The CDR3 spells CASSPGQGIDEQFF. CDR3 DNA: TGTGCCAGCTCACCAGGGCAGGGGATAGATGAGCAGTTCTTC. Filled out from reference TRBV18 and TRBJ2-1, the complete variable domain reads NAGVMQNPRHLVRRRGQEARLRCSPMKGHSHVYWYRQLPEEGLKFMVYLQKENIIDESGMPKERFSAEFPKEGPSILRIQQVVRGDSAAYFCASSPGQGIDEQFFGPGTRLTVL.

CDR3 sequence: CASSLLNGPSSYNEQFF. DNA of the CDR3: TGTGCCAGCAGTTTACTGAATGGGCCAAGCTCCTACAATGAGCAGTTCTTC. V gene TRBV27 combines with J gene TRBJ2-1; D unclear. This CDR3 is built from 17 residues. Germline V lookup: CDR1 MNHEY, CDR2 SMNVEV (reference sequence). Trimming took 2 bases from V and 0 from J, leaving 14 bases between them.

This chain joins TRBV27 and TRBJ2-3; D may be TRBD2 (6 bases). Germline loops: CDR1 MNHEY, CDR2 SMNVEV (reference sequence). This CDR3 comprises 14 residues. The ends were cut back, 6 bases at V and 1 base at J, with 11 bases in the middle. The CDR3 nucleotides read TGTGCCAGCAGCCGGGAGCCCCGCACAGATACGCAGTATTTT. Protein sequence: CASSREPRTDTQYF.